This T cell receptor (beta chain) was sequenced during a study of CD8+ T cells in alopecia areata. Points from the study as a whole: Expanded CD8+ clones among the top 100, and scalp clonality, were significantly decreased by tofacitinib. Affected lesional scalp, above all in alopecia totalis/universalis, was more clonal than normal scalp.

The treatment is: oral pan-JAK inhibitor, 5-10 mg twice daily. After isolation, RNA underwent reverse transcription to generate cDNA as the sequencing template. Generated by immunoSEQ multiplex PCR, the TCRdb table keeps only in-frame clones and is missing some. This table holds 120,000 or so clones, 60% to 65% found once. About this clone: No antigen is known for it.

This specimen consisted of CD4+ T cells sorted from blood, obtained at week 4, from a patient treated with tofacitinib. This clonotype originated in a human donor with alopecia areata.

CDR3 bases: TGTGCCATCAGTGAGTCCGGCGACAGGGCTGAAAAACTGTTTTTT. Translation gives CAISESGDRAEKLFF. The rearrangement links TRBV10-3 to TRBJ1-4, with 7 bases matching TRBD1. J gave up 7 bases and V 0 bases, and 5 bases lay outside the gene matches. The CDR3 covers 15 residues. Germline loops: CDR1 ENHRY, CDR2 SYGVKD.